Listed here are 21 T cell receptor beta chains from one sample, sequenced in a study of identical twins. One entry per CDR3 protein, called by TCRdb with MiXCR from the 5' RACE reads. The sample lists roughly 710,000 distinct CDR3 sequences; over 5% were seen once. The source material was naive T cells sorted from blood. The receptor set was obtained from a man aged 18 to 30 in good health.

The chain links TRBV20-1 to TRBJ1-5; unclear D gene. There are 16 residues in the CDR3. The germline V and J ends were trimmed by 1 base and 4 bases, with 17 bases remaining between them. Germline CDR1 is DFQATT and CDR2 is SNEGSKA (reference sequence). The CDR3 DNA reads as TGCAGTGCTAGAGTTTCCTCGGCGAGGAGGAATCAGCCCCAGCATTTT. This translates into CSARVSSARRNQPQHF.

This clonotype has at least ten counts. The rearrangement joins TRBV20-1 to TRBJ2-5, with 7 bases identical to TRBD1. Per the germline V gene, CDR1 is DFQATT and CDR2 is SNEGSKA (reference sequence). J was trimmed by 5 bases and V by 6 bases; bases with no gene match: 9. This CDR3 spans 13 amino acids. The CDR3 DNA sequence: TGCAGTGCCTCGACAGGGAGTGGGGAGACCCAGTACTTC. Translated: CSASTGSGETQYF.

This clonotype was seen at least ten times. The chain is built from TRBV10-3 and TRBJ2-1; possible D gene TRBD1, 6 bases. CDR3 length: 15 residues. Trimming shortened V by 3 bases and J by 6 bases, and 15 bases separated the two germline ends. Looked up from germline, CDR1 is ENHRY and CDR2 is SYGVKD. The CDR3 DNA reads as TGTGCCATCAGTGACGGCTCCGGACAGCTCAATGAGCAGTTCTTC. This translates into CAISDGSGQLNEQFF.

This clonotype was detected ten times or more. V gene TRBV20-1 combines with J gene TRBJ2-2; D is perhaps TRBD1 (6 bases). V lost 5 bases and J lost 2, with 12 bases in between. Germline CDR1 DFQATT, CDR2 SNEGSKA (reference sequence). This CDR3 has 14 amino acids. This chain's CDR3 is CSAVRDTNTGELFF. The CDR3 nucleotides read TGCAGTGCTGTACGGGACACCAACACCGGGGAGCTGTTTTTT.

The J gene is TRBJ1-1, the V gene TRBV6-1; D not certain. The CDR3 covers 11 residues. CDR1 is MNHNS and CDR2 is SASEGT in the germline V gene. V shed 7 bases and J shed 6 bases, with 9 bases lying between them. Here the CDR3 reads CASTTAAEAFF. CDR3 nucleotides: TGTGCCAGCACAACAGCGGCTGAAGCTTTCTTT.

This sequence joins TRBV20-1 and TRBJ2-5; TRBD2 is a possible D gene (6 bases). Between the trimmed V and J ends, which lost 1 base and 4 bases, there was a span of 16 bases. CDR3 length: 15 residues. Per germline, CDR1 DFQATT and CDR2 SNEGSKA (reference sequence). The CDR3 spells CSARVGSGVVETQYF. Written as DNA, the CDR3 is TGCAGTGCTAGAGTCGGGTCGGGAGTCGTAGAGACCCAGTACTTC.

This clonotype was seen a few times. The V gene is TRBV5-6, the J gene TRBJ1-2; no reliable D call. The length of the CDR3 is 14 residues. Trimming took 4 bases from V and 2 from J, leaving 12 bases between them. The V gene's germline CDR1 is SGHDT and CDR2 YYEEEE. CDR3 nucleotide sequence: TGTGCCAGCAGCCCGAAGGGTTGGAACTATGGCTACACCTTC. As protein: CASSPKGWNYGYTF.

This clonotype was observed many times. The CDR3 loop reads CSARDYTQGNTEAFF. As DNA, the CDR3 is TGCAGTGCTAGAGATTACACACAGGGGAACACTGAAGCTTTCTTT. The chain is built from TRBV20-1 and TRBJ1-1; maybe TRBD1 (6 bases). V gave up 0 bases and J gave up 1 base, with 12 bases separating them. This CDR3 is 15 amino acids long. CDR1 is DFQATT, CDR2 SNEGSKA, per germline (reference sequence).

This clonotype was counted at least ten times. This rearrangement joins TRBV5-1 to TRBJ2-2; a possible D gene is TRBD1 (5 bases). Germline assignment: CDR1 SGHRS and CDR2 YFSETQ. The V and J ends lost 0 bases and 5 bases respectively, with 8 bases between them. The CDR3 totals 14 residues. The CDR3 DNA sequence: TGCGCCAGCAGCTTGGGTCCAGGGACCGGGGAGCTGTTTTTT. This translates into CASSLGPGTGELFF.

This clonotype came up many times. The rearrangement uses TRBV7-9 and TRBJ2-7; D gene unclear. The ends were cut back, 6 bases at V and 6 bases at J, with 12 bases in the middle. The CDR3 runs to 12 residues. CDR1 and CDR2 (germline): SEHNR, FQNEAQ (reference sequence). CDR3 in DNA: TGTGCCAGCAGTAATATTGAGAGCGAGCAGTACTTC. Encoded protein: CASSNIESEQYF.

This clonotype occurred many times. This sequence joins TRBV7-2 and TRBJ2-1; perhaps TRBD2 as D (6 bases). V lost 8 bases to trimming and J lost 4 bases, with 18 bases between them. The CDR3 covers 15 residues. Looked up from germline, CDR1 is SGHTA and CDR2 is FQGNSA. This chain's CDR3 is CASWLGGPKYNEQFF. The DNA of the CDR3 is TGTGCCAGCTGGCTCGGGGGACCCAAGTACAATGAGCAGTTCTTC.

The chain is built from TRBV6-1 and TRBJ2-7, with unresolved D. Between the trimmed V and J ends, which lost 6 bases and 7 bases, there was a span of 16 bases. The germline V gene encodes CDR1 MNHNS and CDR2 SASEGT. The CDR3 covers 13 residues. The CDR3 sequence: CASRSLDNREQYV. The CDR3 nucleotides are TGTGCCAGCAGGAGCCTGGATAATAGAGAGCAGTACGTC.

This clonotype was counted between two and nine times. The gene calls are TRBV6-1 and TRBJ1-4; no clear D gene. Deletions cut 2 bases from V and 0 bases from J, with 13 bases between. The CDR3 sequence is 17 residues long. Germline CDR1 reads MNHNS; CDR2 reads SASEGT. CDR3 protein: CASSELIGETTNEKLFF. Written as DNA, the CDR3 is TGTGCCAGCAGTGAATTGATCGGGGAGACAACTAATGAAAAACTGTTTTTT.

V usage is TRBV6-5 and J usage is TRBJ2-1; 8 bases match TRBD2. The CDR3 extends over 17 amino acids. V was pared by 6 bases and J by 8 bases, with 18 bases of the junction left unmatched. Germline V gene sequence: CDR1 MNHEY, CDR2 SVGAGI. The DNA for the CDR3 is TGTGCCAGCAGCTCTACCCGACTAGCGAGATTGGGCCATGAGCAGTTCTTC. This codes for CASSSTRLARLGHEQFF.

This clonotype was counted ten times or more. DNA for the CDR3: TGCAGTGCCCGGGGGGGAGGGGATGGCTACACCTTC. This sequence encodes CSARGGGDGYTF. The V call is TRBV20-1, the J call TRBJ1-2; weak D call: TRBD1 (5 bases). Trimming cost V 6 bases and J 6 bases, with 14 bases left between them. The CDR3 has 12 residues. Germline V gives CDR1 DFQATT, CDR2 SNEGSKA (reference sequence).

There are a few counts of this clonotype. This chain links TRBV7-9 with TRBJ2-1; D ambiguous. The CDR3 is made up of 17 amino acids. Trimming cost V 5 bases and J 5 bases, with 22 bases left between them. CDR1 is SEHNR, CDR2 FQNEAQ, per germline (reference sequence). The CDR3 protein is CASSSIPGPVIDNEQFF. Written as DNA, the CDR3 is TGTGCCAGCAGCAGCATTCCCGGGCCCGTGATCGACAATGAGCAGTTCTTC.

The sample holds many counts of this clonotype. The rearrangement links TRBV5-1 to TRBJ2-7; D possibly uses TRBD1 or TRBD2 (5 bases each). CDR3 size: 15 residues. Germline V lookup: CDR1 SGHRS, CDR2 YFSETQ. Trimming shortened V by 2 bases and J by 3 bases, and 15 bases separated the two germline ends. This chain's CDR3 is CASSFTGTSNYEQYF. CDR3 nucleotides: TGCGCCAGCAGCTTCACCGGGACGTCGAACTACGAGCAGTACTTC.

In its sample, this clonotype was seen many times. The CDR3 loop reads CSVEARDRGTDTQYF. In nucleotides, the CDR3 is TGCAGCGTTGAGGCCCGGGACAGGGGCACAGATACGCAGTATTTT. The chain recombines TRBV29-1 with TRBJ2-3, with 9 bases matching TRBD1. Germline assignment: CDR1 SQVTM and CDR2 ANQGSEA. The CDR3 contains 15 residues. V was pared by 3 bases and J by 1 base, with 5 bases of the junction left unmatched.

This clonotype has at least ten counts. The V gene is TRBV10-2, the J gene TRBJ1-5; D not resolved. Trimming took off 6 bases at V and 0 bases at J, with 6 bases between the two ends. CDR3 size: 13 residues. Looked up from germline, CDR1 is WSHSY and CDR2 is SAAADI. The CDR3 spells CASREYSNQPQHF. The DNA of the CDR3 is TGCGCCAGCAGAGAATATAGCAATCAGCCCCAGCATTTT.

This clonotype showed up many times. In nucleotides, the CDR3 is TGTGCCACCAGCAGAGAAGGGGGCAGGGTGGGCAATCAGCCCCAGCATTTT. It yields the protein CATSREGGRVGNQPQHF. V and J are TRBV15 and TRBJ1-5; 7 positions match TRBD1. Germline V gene sequence: CDR1 LNHNV, CDR2 YYDKDF (reference sequence). The CDR3 extends over 17 amino acids. The V gene end was trimmed by 0 bases and the J gene end by 2 bases; junction bases not matched to a gene: 7.

The table lists this clonotype with many counts. The V and J genes are TRBV6-5 and TRBJ2-1; 13 positions agree with TRBD2. Germline V gene lookup returns CDR1 MNHEY and CDR2 SVGAGI. This CDR3 spans 16 amino acids. Trimming took 0 bases from V and 10 from J; bases not matched to a gene: 6. The CDR3 DNA is TGTGCCAGCAGTTACTCCGGACTAGCGGGAGAAGGAGAGCAGTTCTTC. It codes for CASSYSGLAGEGEQFF.